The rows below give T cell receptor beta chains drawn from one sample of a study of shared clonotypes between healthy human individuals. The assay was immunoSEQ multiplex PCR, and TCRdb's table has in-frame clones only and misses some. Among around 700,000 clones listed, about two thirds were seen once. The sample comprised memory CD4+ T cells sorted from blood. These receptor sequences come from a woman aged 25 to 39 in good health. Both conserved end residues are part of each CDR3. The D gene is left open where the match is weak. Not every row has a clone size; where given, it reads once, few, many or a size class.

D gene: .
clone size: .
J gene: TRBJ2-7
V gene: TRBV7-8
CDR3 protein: CASSSREGQGEQYF
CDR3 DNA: TGTGCCAGCAGCTCTCGAGAGGGGCAGGGCGAGCAGTACTTC

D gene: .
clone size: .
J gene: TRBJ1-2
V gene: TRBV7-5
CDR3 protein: CASSLQGGNYGYTF
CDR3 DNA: TGTGCCAGCAGCCTACAGGGTGGTAACTATGGCTACACCTTC

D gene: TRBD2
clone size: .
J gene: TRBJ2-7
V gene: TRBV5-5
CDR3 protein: CASSWPGLADSSYEQYF
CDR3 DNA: TGTGCCAGCAGCTGGCCAGGACTAGCGGACTCCTCCTACGAGCAGTACTTC

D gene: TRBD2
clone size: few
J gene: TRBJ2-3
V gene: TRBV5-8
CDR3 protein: CASSPPFGSGNTDTQYF
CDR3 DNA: TGTGCCAGCAGCCCTCCCTTTGGTAGCGGGAACACAGATACGCAGTATTTT

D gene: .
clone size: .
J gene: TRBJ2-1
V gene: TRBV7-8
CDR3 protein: CASSPYPGANEQFF
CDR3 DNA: TGTGCCAGCAGCCCATACCCTGGGGCGAATGAGCAGTTCTTC

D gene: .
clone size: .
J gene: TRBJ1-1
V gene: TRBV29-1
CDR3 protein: CSVEVGGRTEAFF
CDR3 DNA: TGCAGCGTTGAAGTGGGGGGTCGCACTGAAGCTTTCTTT

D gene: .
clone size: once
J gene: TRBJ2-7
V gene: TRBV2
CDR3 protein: CASSRDIYYEQYF
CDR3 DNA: TGTGCCAGCAGCCGGGACATTTACTACGAGCAGTACTTC

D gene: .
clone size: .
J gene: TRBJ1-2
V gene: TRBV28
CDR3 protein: CASSLQRASYTF
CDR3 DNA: TGTGCCAGCAGTTTGCAGCGGGCAAGCTACACCTTC

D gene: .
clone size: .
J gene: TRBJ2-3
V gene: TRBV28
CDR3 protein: CAVGYSADTQYF
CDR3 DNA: TGTGCCGTAGGGTATTCGGCAGATACGCAGTATTTT

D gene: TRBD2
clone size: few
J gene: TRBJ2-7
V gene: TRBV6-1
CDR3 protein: CASSAGLAGRDEQYF
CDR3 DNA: TGTGCCAGCAGTGCCGGACTAGCGGGACGCGACGAGCAGTACTTC

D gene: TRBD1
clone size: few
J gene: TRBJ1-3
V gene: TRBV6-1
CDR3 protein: CASSEAVGTGGNTIYF
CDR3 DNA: TGTGCCAGCAGTGAAGCGGTCGGGACAGGGGGAAACACCATATATTTT

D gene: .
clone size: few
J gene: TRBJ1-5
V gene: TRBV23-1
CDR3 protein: CASRNPQGFGNQPQHF
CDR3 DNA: TGCGCCAGCCGCAATCCCCAGGGGTTCGGCAATCAGCCCCAGCATTTT

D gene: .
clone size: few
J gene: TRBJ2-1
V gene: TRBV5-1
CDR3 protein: CASSTEWEGYNEQFF
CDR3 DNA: TGCGCCAGCAGCACGGAGTGGGAAGGATACAATGAGCAGTTCTTC

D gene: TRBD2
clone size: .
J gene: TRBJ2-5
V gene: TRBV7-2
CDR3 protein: CASSFQAGTAGGETQYF
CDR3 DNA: TGTGCCAGCAGCTTTCAGGCCGGAACAGCGGGAGGGGAGACCCAGTACTTC

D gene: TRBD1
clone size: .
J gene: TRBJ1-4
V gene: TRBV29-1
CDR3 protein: CSVQDREGEKLFF
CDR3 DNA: TGCAGCGTGCAGGACAGGGAAGGAGAAAAACTGTTTTTT

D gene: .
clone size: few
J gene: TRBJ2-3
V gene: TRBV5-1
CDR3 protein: CASSSPADYSTDTQYF
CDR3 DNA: TGCGCCAGCAGCTCACCAGCGGACTATAGCACAGATACGCAGTATTTT

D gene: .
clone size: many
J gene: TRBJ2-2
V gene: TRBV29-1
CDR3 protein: CTERVLTGELFF
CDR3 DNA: TGCACCGAACGGGTTCTCACCGGGGAGCTGTTTTTT

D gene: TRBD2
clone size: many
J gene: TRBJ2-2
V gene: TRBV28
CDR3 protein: CASSLWASGYTGELFF
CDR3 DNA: TGTGCCAGCAGTTTATGGGCTAGCGGGTATACCGGGGAGCTGTTTTTT

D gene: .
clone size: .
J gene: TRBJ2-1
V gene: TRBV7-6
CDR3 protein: CASSLRLYNEQFF
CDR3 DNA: TGTGCCAGCAGCCTCAGGTTATACAATGAGCAGTTCTTC

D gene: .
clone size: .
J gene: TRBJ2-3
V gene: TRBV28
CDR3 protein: CGWGGASTDTQYF
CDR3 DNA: TGTGGATGGGGGGGCGCCAGCACAGATACGCAGTATTTT

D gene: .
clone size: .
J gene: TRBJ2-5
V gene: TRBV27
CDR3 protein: CASSPQIPETQYF
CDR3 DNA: TGTGCCAGCAGTCCGCAGATTCCTGAGACCCAGTACTTC

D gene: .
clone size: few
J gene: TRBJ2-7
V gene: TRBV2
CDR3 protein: CASSAGRAGAYEQYF
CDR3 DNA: TGTGCCAGCAGCGCCGGGCGGGCTGGTGCCTACGAGCAGTACTTC

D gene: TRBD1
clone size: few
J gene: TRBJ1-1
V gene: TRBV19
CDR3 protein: CASKQGQGEVEAFF
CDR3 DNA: TGTGCCAGTAAACAGGGACAGGGAGAGGTCGAAGCTTTCTTT

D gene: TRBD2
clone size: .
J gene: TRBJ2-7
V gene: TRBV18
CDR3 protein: CASSPSAGVYEQYF
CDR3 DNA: TGTGCCAGCTCACCTTCTGCGGGAGTCTACGAGCAGTACTTC

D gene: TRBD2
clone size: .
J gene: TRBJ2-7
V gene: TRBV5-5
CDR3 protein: CASSSLAGAYEQYF
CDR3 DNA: TGTGCCAGCAGCTCCTTAGCGGGAGCCTACGAGCAGTACTTC

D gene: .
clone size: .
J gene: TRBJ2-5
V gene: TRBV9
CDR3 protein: CASSQGVQTSYQETQYF
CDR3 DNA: TGTGCCAGCAGCCAAGGGGTACAGACCTCGTACCAAGAGACCCAGTACTTC

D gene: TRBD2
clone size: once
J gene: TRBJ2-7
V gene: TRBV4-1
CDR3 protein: CASSQVSLAGPRVEQYF
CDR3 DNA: TGCGCCAGCAGCCAAGTTTCCCTAGCGGGGCCCCGGGTGGAGCAGTACTTC

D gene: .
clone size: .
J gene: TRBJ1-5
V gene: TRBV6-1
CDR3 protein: CASGSGRNPLQPQHF
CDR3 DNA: TGTGCCAGCGGGTCGGGCAGAAACCCGCTGCAGCCCCAGCATTTT

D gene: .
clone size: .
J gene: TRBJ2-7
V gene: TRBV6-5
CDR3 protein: CASSREGFEQYF
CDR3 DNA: TGTGCCAGCAGCCGCGAGGGCTTCGAGCAGTACTTC

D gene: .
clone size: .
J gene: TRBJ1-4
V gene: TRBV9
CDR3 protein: CASSVGVAGGDEKLFF
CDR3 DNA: TGTGCCAGCAGCGTAGGGGTGGCGGGGGGCGATGAAAAACTGTTTTTT

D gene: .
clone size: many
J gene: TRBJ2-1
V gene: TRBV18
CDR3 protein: CASSVSSLGHNEQFF
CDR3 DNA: TGTGCCAGCTCAGTATCTAGTTTAGGGCACAATGAGCAGTTCTTC

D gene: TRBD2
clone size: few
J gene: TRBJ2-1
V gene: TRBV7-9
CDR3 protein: CASSSGLAVLSYNEQFF
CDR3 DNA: TGTGCCAGCAGTTCCGGACTAGCGGTCCTCTCCTACAATGAGCAGTTCTTC

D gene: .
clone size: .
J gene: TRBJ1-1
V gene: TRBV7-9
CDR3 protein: CASRPGTEAFF
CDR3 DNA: TGTGCCAGCCGGCCAGGCACTGAAGCTTTCTTT

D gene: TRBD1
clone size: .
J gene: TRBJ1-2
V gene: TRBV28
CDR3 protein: CASTKTGFRGYTF
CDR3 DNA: TGTGCCAGCACCAAGACAGGGTTTCGGGGCTACACCTTC

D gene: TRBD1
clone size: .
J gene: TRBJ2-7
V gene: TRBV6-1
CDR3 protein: CASRSGTDTRYEQYF
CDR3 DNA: TGTGCCAGCAGATCCGGGACAGACACTAGATACGAGCAGTACTTC

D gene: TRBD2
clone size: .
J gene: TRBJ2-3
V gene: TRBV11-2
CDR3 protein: CASSAWTSGFIDTQYF
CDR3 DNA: TGTGCCAGCAGCGCATGGACTAGCGGGTTTATAGATACGCAGTATTTT

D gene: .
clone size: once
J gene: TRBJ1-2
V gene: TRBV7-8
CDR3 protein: CASSLRSGQGSGYTF
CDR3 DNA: TGTGCCAGCAGCTTACGGTCGGGGCAGGGGAGTGGCTACACCTTC

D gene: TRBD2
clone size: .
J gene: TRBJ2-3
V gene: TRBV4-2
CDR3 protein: CASSQDLGTSGTDTQYF
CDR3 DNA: TGTGCCAGCAGCCAAGATCTTGGGACTAGCGGCACAGATACGCAGTATTTT

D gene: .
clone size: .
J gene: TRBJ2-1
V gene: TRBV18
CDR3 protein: CASSPRQRSYNEQFF
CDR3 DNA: TGTGCCAGCTCACCGAGACAGCGTTCCTACAATGAGCAGTTCTTC

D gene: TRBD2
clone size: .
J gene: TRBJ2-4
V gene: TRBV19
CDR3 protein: CASTLGLALPAGGTKNIQYF
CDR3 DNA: TGTGCCAGTACTTTGGGACTAGCGCTCCCGGCCGGGGGGACCAAAAACATTCAGTACTTC

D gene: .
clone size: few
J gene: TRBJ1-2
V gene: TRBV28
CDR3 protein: CASLGHLDVGYTF
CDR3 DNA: TGTGCCAGCCTGGGACACCTAGACGTTGGCTACACCTTC

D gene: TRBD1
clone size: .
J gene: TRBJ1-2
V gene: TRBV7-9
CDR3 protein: CASSPDRGNYGYTF
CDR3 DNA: TGTGCCAGCAGCCCAGACAGGGGCAACTATGGCTACACCTTC

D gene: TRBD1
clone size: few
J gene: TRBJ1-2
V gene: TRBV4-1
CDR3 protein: CASSQDRGLWNYGYTF
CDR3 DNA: TGCGCCAGCAGCCAAGACAGGGGGTTATGGAACTATGGCTACACCTTC

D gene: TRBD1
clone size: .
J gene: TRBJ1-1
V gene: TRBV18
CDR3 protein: CASSPRFDRGVVANTEAFF
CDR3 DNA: TGTGCCAGCTCACCAAGGTTCGACAGGGGTGTCGTGGCGAACACTGAAGCTTTCTTT

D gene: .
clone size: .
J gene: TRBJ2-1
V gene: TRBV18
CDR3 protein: CASSPPPRSNTLYNEQFF
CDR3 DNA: TGTGCCAGCTCACCACCCCCCAGGTCCAACACTCTCTACAATGAGCAGTTCTTC

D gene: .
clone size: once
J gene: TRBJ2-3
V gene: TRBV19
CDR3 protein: CASSTERTDTQYF
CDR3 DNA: TGTGCCAGTAGTACCGAACGCACAGATACGCAGTATTTT

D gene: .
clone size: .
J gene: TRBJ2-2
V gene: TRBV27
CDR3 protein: CASSVLPGVGELFF
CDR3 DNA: TGTGCCAGCAGCGTATTACCGGGAGTCGGGGAGCTGTTTTTT

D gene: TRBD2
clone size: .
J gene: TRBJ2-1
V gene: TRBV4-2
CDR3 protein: CASSQAGTSGSDEQFF
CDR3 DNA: TGTGCCAGCAGCCAAGCCGGGACTAGCGGGAGTGATGAGCAGTTCTTC

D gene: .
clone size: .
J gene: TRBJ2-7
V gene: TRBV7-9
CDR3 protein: CASGQFSVLTVMEQYF
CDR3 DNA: TGTGCCAGCGGACAATTTAGCGTACTAACGGTCATGGAGCAGTACTTC

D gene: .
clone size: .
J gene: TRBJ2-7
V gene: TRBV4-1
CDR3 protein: CASSQEKGVAYEQYF
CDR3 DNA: TGCGCCAGCAGCCAAGAGAAAGGTGTAGCCTACGAGCAGTACTTC

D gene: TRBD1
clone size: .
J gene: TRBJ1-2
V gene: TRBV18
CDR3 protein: CASSQTGSRGYTF
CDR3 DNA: TGTGCCAGCTCTCAGACAGGGTCTAGAGGCTACACCTTC

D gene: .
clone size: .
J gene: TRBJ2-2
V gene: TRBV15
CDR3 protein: CATSTTYTGELFF
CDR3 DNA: TGTGCCACCAGCACGACCTACACCGGGGAGCTGTTTTTT